The 7 T cell receptor beta chains reported below all come from one sample, sequenced in a study of Tregs in tolerant kidney transplant recipients (dated by TCRdb to between 2018 and 2021). The library was made by the immunoSEQ multiplex PCR assay. As stored in TCRdb, this immuneACCESS dataset retains in-frame rearrangements with V and J assigned. A fraction of the clones does not appear; measured against another copy, unresolved V genes explain less than half of the discrepancy, and the remainder lacks a known reason. For this sample the table gives 54,000 or so clones, of which 91% were detected only once. 12% to 15% of the sample goes to the ten largest clones. The transplants used related donors with nonmyeloablative bone marrow transplantation, and mixed chimerism in the human trials was transient. The specimen comprised CD8+ T cells from blood (PBMCs), sampled 24 months after the transplant. The source is a human patient who received a combined kidney and bone marrow transplant. Following transplantation, part of the T cell population may be supplied by the graft donor rather than the patient.

This clone turned up a few times. The genes are TRBV27 and TRBJ1-3; 9 bases align to TRBD1. This CDR3 contains 18 residues. Germline CDR1 and CDR2: MNHEY and SMNVEV (reference sequence). The J segment lost 0 bases and the V segment lost 5 bases, leaving 11 bases of the junction unmatched. The CDR3 sequence is CASSPLHSDRGSGNTIYF. The CDR3 DNA is TGTGCCAGCAGTCCCCTACACTCGGACAGGGGCTCTGGAAACACCATATATTTT.

The V gene is TRBV4-3, the J gene TRBJ2-2; D gene uncertain. Germline assignment: CDR1 LGHNA and CDR2 YSLEER. The CDR3 spans 15 residues. Trimming took 4 bases from V and 6 from J, leaving 15 bases between them. CDR3 nucleotide sequence: TGCGCCAGCAGCCTCTTCGGTCGATCGGCCGGGGAGCTGTTTTTT. This codes for CASSLFGRSAGELFF.

The V gene is TRBV7-6, the J gene TRBJ2-2, with D possibly TRBD1 on 5 matching bases. The CDR3 is made up of 16 amino acids. Germline V gene lookup returns CDR1 SGHVS and CDR2 FNYEAQ. V was cut by 1 base and J by 7 bases, with 16 bases left in between. The CDR3: CASSLGWGVSNGELFF. The CDR3 DNA reads TGTGCCAGCAGCTTAGGTTGGGGCGTCTCGAACGGGGAGCTGTTTTTT.

This clone came up once. The CDR3 protein is CASSLAAGISYNEQFF. The CDR3 coding sequence is TGTGCCAGCAGCTTAGCGGCGGGAATAAGCTACAATGAGCAGTTCTTC. The V and J genes are TRBV7-2 and TRBJ2-1, with D perhaps matching TRBD2 (6 bases). The CDR3 runs 16 residues. The germline V gene has CDR1 SGHTA and CDR2 FQGNSA. The V gene lost 0 bases and the J gene lost 3 bases, with 12 bases spanning the gap.

A single count supports this clone. CDR3 loop: CASSSLNEKLFF. The CDR3 DNA reads as TGTGCCAGCAGCTCTCTCAATGAAAAACTGTTTTTT. This rearrangement joins TRBV9 to TRBJ1-4, with unresolved D. The germline V gene encodes CDR1 SGDLS and CDR2 YYNGEE. V was cut by 4 bases and J by 5 bases, with 6 bases left in between. The CDR3 is made up of 12 amino acids. Full variable domain (outside the CDR3, taken from reference TRBV9 and TRBJ1-4): DSGVTQTPKHLITATGQRVTLRCSPRSGDLSVYWYQQSLDQGLQFLIQYYNGEERAKGNILERFSAQQFPDLHSELNLSSLELGDSALYFCASSSLNEKLFFGSGTQLSVL.

The chain is built from TRBV11-3 and TRBJ1-1; the match to TRBD1 covers 8 bases. The germline V gene has CDR1 SGHNT and CDR2 YENEEA. The CDR3 consists of 16 residues. Losses at the gene ends were 4 bases for V and 1 base for J; bases not matched to a gene: 8. CDR3 sequence (DNA): TGTGCCAGCAGCTCCGACCTCACAGGGGGGAACACTGAAGCTTTCTTT. Protein product: CASSSDLTGGNTEAFF.

The V gene is TRBV5-6, the J gene TRBJ2-5; TRBD2 matches at 7 bases. The CDR3 extends over 14 amino acids. After removal of 1 base from V and 5 bases from J, the junction contained 5 bases not matched to a gene. Germline V gives CDR1 SGHDT, CDR2 YYEEEE. For the CDR3, the DNA is TGTGCCAGCAGCTTGAATCCAGCGGGGGAGACCCAGTACTTC. Its protein product is CASSLNPAGETQYF. Combining the CDR3 with reference TRBV5-6 and TRBJ2-5 gives the whole variable domain DAGVTQSPTHLIKTRGQQVTLRCSPKSGHDTVSWYQQALGQGPQFIFQYYEEEERQRGNFPDRFSGHQFPNYSSELNVNALLLGDSALYLCASSLNPAGETQYFGPGTRLLVL.